A single sample gave rise to the 11 T cell receptor beta chains below, sequenced in a study of blood T cell repertoires in COVID-19. Profiling relied on immunoSEQ multiplex PCR, and the TCRdb table lists in-frame clones only, not all of them. The sample includes 310,000 or so clones, around 88% of them seen just once. The material sequenced was peripheral blood. The source of these receptors is a woman aged 50 to 65 with acute or convalescent COVID-19.

The chain uses TRBV11-2 and TRBJ2-7; maybe TRBD2 (5 bases). V lost 4 bases and J lost 2, with 12 bases in between. Germline lookup yields CDR1 SGHAT and CDR2 FQNNGV. CDR3 length equals 14 residues. CDR3 protein: CASSSSFTAYEQYF. CDR3 in DNA: TGTGCCAGCAGCTCTAGCTTTACAGCCTACGAGCAGTACTTC.

The chain employs TRBV9 and TRBJ2-7, with 7 bases lining up with TRBD1. In germline, CDR1 is SGDLS, CDR2 YYNGEE. V was pared by 0 bases and J by 6 bases, with 6 bases of the junction left unmatched. This CDR3 has 14 amino acids. CDR3 sequence: CASSVGGGTVEQYF. Here the CDR3 DNA reads TGTGCCAGCAGCGTAGGAGGGGGCACCGTCGAGCAGTACTTC.

This clone was counted once. The chain is built from TRBV15 and TRBJ2-3, with a tentative D call TRBD2 (7 bases). The germline V and J ends were trimmed by 1 base and 1 base, with 12 bases remaining between them. CDR3 size: 16 residues. Germline CDR1 LNHNV, CDR2 YYDKDF (reference sequence). DNA of the CDR3: TGTGCCACCAGCAGAGGTCGGGGGGCAGGCACAGATACGCAGTATTTT. Translated, it gives CATSRGRGAGTDTQYF.

The chain couples TRBV6-5 to TRBJ1-2; possible D gene TRBD1, 6 bases. Germline assignment: CDR1 MNHEY and CDR2 SVGAGI. There are 16 residues in the CDR3. Trimming left V 4 bases short and J 0 bases short, with 15 bases between. The CDR3 DNA sequence: TGTGCCAGCAGTTCCTACAGGGAGGGTCCTAACTATGGCTACACCTTC. This gives the protein CASSSYREGPNYGYTF.

This chain uses TRBV6-5 with TRBJ1-4; no clear D. CDR1 is MNHEY and CDR2 is SVGAGI in the germline V gene. The CDR3 covers 13 residues. V shed 10 bases and J shed 8 bases, with 17 bases lying between them. CDR3 bases: TGTGCCACTAAGACGTTGGCGGGCGAAAAACTGTTTTTT. It codes for CATKTLAGEKLFF.

This chain uses TRBV6-5 with TRBJ2-4; D gene ambiguous. The CDR3 is 13 amino acids. V dropped 0 bases and J dropped 8 bases, with 8 bases sitting between them. Germline V gives CDR1 MNHEY, CDR2 SVGAGI. The CDR3 spells CASSYSTRDIQYF. The DNA of the CDR3 is TGTGCCAGCAGTTACTCCACCCGGGACATTCAGTACTTC.

This clone appeared a single time. The CDR3 coding sequence is TGTGCCAGCAGTGAGGGGGCTTGGGACTATGGCTACACCTTC. As protein: CASSEGAWDYGYTF. V usage is TRBV2 and J usage is TRBJ1-2; the D gene is possibly TRBD1 (6 bases). This CDR3 is built from 14 residues. With 3 bases removed from V and 3 bases from J, the gap between germline ends came to 11 bases. The germline CDR1 and CDR2 sequences are SNHLY and FYNNEI.

This clone came up once. The chain combines TRBV29-1 with TRBJ2-1; possibly TRBD2 for D (6 bases). The CDR3 loop spans 14 amino acids. The germline V gene has CDR1 SQVTM and CDR2 ANQGSEA. The V and J ends lost 3 bases and 10 bases respectively, with 19 bases between them. The CDR3 bases are TGCAGCGTTGACGGCATGGCTTCTAGCGACGAGCAGTTCTTC. Its translation is CSVDGMASSDEQFF.

The chain couples TRBV2 to TRBJ2-1, with TRBD1 as a possible D gene (5 bases). This CDR3 is built from 14 residues. V was trimmed by 6 bases and J by 0 bases, leaving 9 bases between them. Germline lookup yields CDR1 SNHLY and CDR2 FYNNEI. In nucleotides, the CDR3 is TGTGCCAGCAGAAGACAGAGCTCCTACAATGAGCAGTTCTTC. Protein product: CASRRQSSYNEQFF.

V and J are TRBV30 and TRBJ1-1; TRBD1 matches at 7 bases. V lost 7 bases, J lost 6 bases, and 8 bases stayed unmatched. The CDR3 consists of 12 residues. The V gene's germline CDR1 is GTSNPN and CDR2 SVGIG (reference sequence). The CDR3 is CASDRVEAEAFF. The CDR3 bases are TGTGCCTCTGACAGGGTTGAGGCTGAAGCTTTCTTT.

This chain connects TRBV6-5 to TRBJ1-4; D perhaps matches TRBD1 (6 bases). The CDR3 length is 12 residues. V lost 5 bases and J 8 bases, leaving 9 bases between the germline ends. The germline gives CDR1 MNHEY, CDR2 SVGAGI. The CDR3: CASSLRGEKLFF. Written as DNA, the CDR3 is TGTGCCAGCAGTCTGAGGGGGGAAAAACTGTTTTTT.